A single sample is the source of the 16 T cell receptor beta chains below, sequenced in a study of blood T cell repertoires in COVID-19 (dated by TCRdb to 2020 to 2021). The library was produced with the immunoSEQ multiplex PCR assay. The table comes from immuneACCESS by way of TCRdb, which keeps in-frame sequences with V and J called. Part of the clones is missing from these tables; in studies checked, under half for an unresolved V gene and the rest for unknown reasons. This sample holds a few hundred thousand clones; 87% were observed only once. Of the sample, approximately 5% falls within the top ten clones. The sample consisted of PBMCs or T cells enriched from blood (not recorded which). Receptors were obtained from a woman in her twenties or thirties who had recovered from COVID-19.

The CDR3 is CASSARLIDNEQFF. Here the CDR3 DNA reads TGTGCCAGCAGCGCGAGGTTGATAGACAATGAGCAGTTCTTC. The V and J genes are TRBV4-2 and TRBJ2-1; D call uncertain. V shed 5 bases and J shed 5 bases, with 13 bases lying between them. The CDR3 has 14 residues. Germline lookup yields CDR1 LGHNA and CDR2 YNFKEQ.

The V and J genes are TRBV4-1 and TRBJ1-4; weak D call: TRBD1 (5 bases). Germline CDR1 MGHRA, CDR2 YSYEKL. The CDR3 runs to 16 residues. The ends were cut back, 4 bases at V and 0 bases at J, with 12 bases in the middle. This chain's CDR3 is CASSPGGGATNEKLFF. CDR3 bases: TGCGCCAGCAGCCCCGGGGGGGGAGCAACTAATGAAAAACTGTTTTTT.

The chain has TRBV11-1 and TRBJ1-1; D remains unclear. The V gene lost 4 bases and the J gene lost 6 bases, with 12 bases spanning the gap. The CDR3 consists of 13 residues. Germline V gene sequence: CDR1 SGHAT, CDR2 FQDESV (reference sequence). CDR3 coding DNA: TGTGCCAGCAGCTCGCCCAGAACACCTGAAGCTTTCTTT. Encoded protein: CASSSPRTPEAFF.

The rearrangement joins TRBV9 to TRBJ2-3, with 7 bases that match TRBD2. Germline assignment: CDR1 SGDLS and CDR2 YYNGEE. The junction had 16 bases not matched to a gene; V was cut back by 4 bases and J by 2 bases. The CDR3 consists of 18 residues. In nucleotides, the CDR3 is TGTGCCAGCAGCCTCGAGGGCGGGGGTCACTCCACCACAGATACGCAGTATTTT. As protein: CASSLEGGGHSTTDTQYF. Complete variable domain (other parts from reference TRBV9 and TRBJ2-3): DSGVTQTPKHLITATGQRVTLRCSPRSGDLSVYWYQQSLDQGLQFLIQYYNGEERAKGNILERFSAQQFPDLHSELNLSSLELGDSALYFCASSLEGGGHSTTDTQYFGPGTRLTVL.

The genes are TRBV6-5 and TRBJ2-2; no clear D gene. CDR1 is MNHEY and CDR2 is SVGAGI in the germline V gene. Deletions cut 6 bases from V and 5 bases from J, with 13 bases between. CDR3 length: 14 amino acids. DNA of the CDR3: TGTGCCAGCAGACCGACGACTGGGACCGGGGAGCTGTTTTTT. The encoded protein is CASRPTTGTGELFF.

The V gene is TRBV14, the J gene TRBJ1-4; D unclear. CDR3 length: 14 amino acids. Per germline, CDR1 SGHDN and CDR2 FVKESK. V lost 0 bases and J lost 10, with 12 bases in between. In DNA form, the CDR3 reads TGTGCCAGCAGCCAAGAATCTCTTACATCAAAACTGTTTTTT. It is translated as CASSQESLTSKLFF.

The chain employs TRBV12-3 or TRBV12-4 and TRBJ2-1; tentatively, D is TRBD1 (6 bases). The V and J ends lost 5 bases and 9 bases respectively, with 14 bases between them. CDR3 length equals 13 residues. The CDR3 spells CASSIWTAAEQFF. Here the CDR3 DNA reads TGTGCCAGCAGTATCTGGACAGCGGCTGAGCAGTTCTTC.

The J gene is TRBJ1-1, the V gene TRBV19, with TRBD1 as a possible D gene (6 bases). V shed 7 bases and J shed 4 bases, with 25 bases lying between them. The germline V gene has CDR1 LNHDA and CDR2 SQIVND (reference sequence). This CDR3 has 17 amino acids. The CDR3 loop reads CASTQIAGAPYSTEAFF. The DNA of the CDR3 is TGTGCCAGTACCCAAATAGCGGGGGCCCCGTATAGCACTGAAGCTTTCTTT.

V and J are TRBV5-1 and TRBJ1-2, with 8 bases fitting TRBD1. Trimming at V came to 3 bases and at J to 5 bases, leaving 6 bases not matched to a gene. The CDR3 spans 14 residues. The V gene's germline CDR1 is SGHRS and CDR2 YFSETQ. The CDR3 DNA follows: TGCGCCAGCAGCTCTACGACAGGGGATTATGGCTACACCTTC. This codes for CASSSTTGDYGYTF.

This clone was observed a few times. The chain employs TRBV5-1 and TRBJ1-2; 7 positions match TRBD1. CDR3 size: 14 residues. Germline assignment: CDR1 SGHRS and CDR2 YFSETQ. The ends lost 3 bases at V and 8 bases at J; junction bases unmatched: 10. CDR3 bases: TGCGCCAGCAGCTGGGACAGCCTTTTAGAAGGCTACACCTTC. The encoded protein is CASSWDSLLEGYTF.

CDR3 sequence: CASSQGRRGNTIYF. CDR3 DNA sequence: TGTGCCAGCAGTCAGGGGCGCCGGGGAAACACCATATATTTT. The chain has TRBV11-2 and TRBJ1-3; a weak D match, TRBD1 (6 bases). The CDR3 sequence is 14 residues long. With 6 bases removed from V and 4 bases from J, the gap between germline ends came to 13 bases. From germline, CDR1 is SGHAT and CDR2 FQNNGV. Complete variable domain (other parts from reference TRBV11-2 and TRBJ1-3): EAGVAQSPRYKIIEKRQSVAFWCNPISGHATLYWYQQILGQGPKLLIQFQNNGVVDDSQLPKDRFSAERLKGVDSTLKIQPAKLEDSAVYLCASSQGRRGNTIYFGEGSWLTVV.

The sample holds a few counts of this clone. J is TRBJ1-1 and V is TRBV19, with D perhaps matching TRBD1 (5 bases). V was pared by 5 bases and J by 3 bases, with 16 bases between. This CDR3 region has 15 residues. The germline V gene has CDR1 LNHDA and CDR2 SQIVND (reference sequence). CDR3 loop: CASSGGLGWDTEAFF. The CDR3 DNA sequence: TGTGCCAGTAGTGGGGGACTTGGATGGGACACTGAAGCTTTCTTT.

A remark on this clone: Different DNA sequences within this sample yield the same CDR3. V usage is TRBV12-3 or TRBV12-4 and J usage is TRBJ1-2; D unresolved. V was pared by 2 bases and J by 4 bases, with 5 bases between. CDR3 length equals 12 residues. In DNA form, the CDR3 reads TGTGCCAGCAGTTTACCGGGCTATGGCTACACCTTC. Translation: CASSLPGYGYTF.

This clone was seen only once. The V call is TRBV2, the J call TRBJ2-5; the D is unclear. The V end was cut by 4 bases, the J end by 4 bases, with 4 bases between. There are 11 residues in the CDR3. The germline CDR1 and CDR2 sequences are SNHLY and FYNNEI. Here the CDR3 reads CASSGAETQYF. The CDR3, as DNA: TGTGCCAGCAGTGGGGCAGAGACCCAGTACTTC.

V and J are TRBV6-5 and TRBJ1-1; 10 bases align to TRBD1. This CDR3 is built from 14 residues. V trimming: 5 bases; J trimming: 6 bases; junction bases outside the gene matches: 6. The germline gives CDR1 MNHEY, CDR2 SVGAGI. CDR3 loop: CASSIPDRGAEAFF. The CDR3 DNA sequence: TGTGCCAGCAGTATCCCGGACAGGGGGGCTGAAGCTTTCTTT.

This clone occurred a few times. This chain connects TRBV30 to TRBJ2-5; 7 nucleotides match TRBD2. The CDR3 runs 12 residues. V lost 4 bases and J lost 2; bases outside the gene matches: 1. Germline assignment: CDR1 GTSNPN and CDR2 SVGIG (reference sequence). The CDR3, as DNA: TGTGCCTGGACTAGCGGACAAGAGACCCAGTACTTC. This sequence encodes CAWTSGQETQYF.